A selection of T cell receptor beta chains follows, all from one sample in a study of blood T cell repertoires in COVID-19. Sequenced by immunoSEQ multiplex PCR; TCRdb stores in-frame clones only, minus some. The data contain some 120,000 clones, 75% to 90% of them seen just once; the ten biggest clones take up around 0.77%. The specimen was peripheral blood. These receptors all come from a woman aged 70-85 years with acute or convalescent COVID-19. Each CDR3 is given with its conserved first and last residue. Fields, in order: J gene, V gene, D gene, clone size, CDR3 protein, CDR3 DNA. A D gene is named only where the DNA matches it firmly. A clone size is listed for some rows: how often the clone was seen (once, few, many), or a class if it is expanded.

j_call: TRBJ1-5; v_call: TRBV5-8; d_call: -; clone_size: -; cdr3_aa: CASSPRSQPQHF; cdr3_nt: TGTGCCAGCAGCCCCCGTAGTCAGCCCCAGCATTTT
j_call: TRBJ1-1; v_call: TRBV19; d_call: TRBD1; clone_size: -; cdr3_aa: CASSSGGGTEAFF; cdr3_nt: TGTGCCAGTAGTTCAGGGGGAGGCACTGAAGCTTTCTTT
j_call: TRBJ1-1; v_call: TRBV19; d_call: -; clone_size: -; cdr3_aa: CASSMGSPEAFF; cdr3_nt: TGTGCCAGTAGTATGGGCTCCCCTGAAGCTTTCTTT
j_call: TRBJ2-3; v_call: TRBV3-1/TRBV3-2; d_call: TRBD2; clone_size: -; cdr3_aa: CASSQDFRREGTDTQYF; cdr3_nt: TGTGCCAGCAGCCAAGATTTCCGGCGGGAGGGGACAGATACGCAGTATTTT
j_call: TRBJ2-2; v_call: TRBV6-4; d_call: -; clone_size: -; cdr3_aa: CASSALGQNTGELFF; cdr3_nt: TGTGCCAGCAGTGCGCTAGGACAGAACACCGGGGAGCTGTTTTTT
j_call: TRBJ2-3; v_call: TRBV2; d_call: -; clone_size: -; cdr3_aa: CASSETGDSTDTQYF; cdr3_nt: TGTGCCAGCAGTGAAACCGGAGATAGCACAGATACGCAGTATTTT
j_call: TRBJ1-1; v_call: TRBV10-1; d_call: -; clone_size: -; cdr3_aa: CASRSGGSDTEAFF; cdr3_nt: TGCGCCAGCAGGTCGGGGGGATCGGACACTGAAGCTTTCTTT
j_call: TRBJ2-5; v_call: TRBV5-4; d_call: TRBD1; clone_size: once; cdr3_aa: CASSSTGVQETQYF; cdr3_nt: TGTGCCAGCAGCTCCACAGGGGTCCAAGAGACCCAGTACTTC
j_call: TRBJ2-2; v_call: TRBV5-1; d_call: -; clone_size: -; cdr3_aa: CASSIGGAFGGELFF; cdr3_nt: TGCGCCAGCAGCATTGGGGGGGCCTTTGGCGGGGAGCTGTTTTTT
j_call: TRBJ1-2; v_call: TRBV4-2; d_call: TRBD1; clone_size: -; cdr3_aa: CASSLNDRDHGYTF; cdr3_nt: TGTGCCAGCAGCCTTAACGACAGGGATCATGGCTACACCTTC
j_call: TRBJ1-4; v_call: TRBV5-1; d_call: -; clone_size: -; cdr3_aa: CASSPSGGQGEKLFF; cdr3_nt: TGCGCCAGCAGCCCGAGCGGGGGGCAGGGTGAAAAACTGTTTTTT
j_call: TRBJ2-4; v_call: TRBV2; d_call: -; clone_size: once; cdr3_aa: CASGVAGGPNIQYF; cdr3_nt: TGTGCCAGCGGGGTAGCAGGAGGGCCCAACATTCAGTACTTC
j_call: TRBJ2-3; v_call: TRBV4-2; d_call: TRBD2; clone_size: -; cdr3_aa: CASSHVGGTPTDTQYF; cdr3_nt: TGTGCCAGCAGCCACGTGGGGGGGACTCCCACAGATACGCAGTATTTT
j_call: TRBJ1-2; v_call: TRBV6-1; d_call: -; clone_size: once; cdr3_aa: CASSEALGGLANYGYTF; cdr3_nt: TGTGCCAGCAGTGAAGCGCTTGGGGGGTTAGCTAACTATGGCTACACCTTC
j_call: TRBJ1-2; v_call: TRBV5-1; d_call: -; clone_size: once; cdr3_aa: CASSPGGGYTF; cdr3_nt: TGCGCCAGCAGCCCGGGGGGAGGCTACACCTTC
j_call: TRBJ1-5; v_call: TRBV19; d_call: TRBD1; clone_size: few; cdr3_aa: CASSMSGGPSAQHF; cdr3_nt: TGTGCCAGTAGTATGTCAGGGGGCCCGTCAGCCCAGCATTTT
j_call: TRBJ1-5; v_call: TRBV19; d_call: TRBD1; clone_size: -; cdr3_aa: CASSIDRGGQPQHF; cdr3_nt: TGTGCCAGTAGTATTGACAGGGGAGGACAGCCCCAGCATTTT
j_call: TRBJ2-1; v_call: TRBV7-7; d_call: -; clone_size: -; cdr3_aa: CASSQEGLLNNEQFF; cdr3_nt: TGTGCCAGCAGCCAGGAAGGACTCCTAAATAACGAGCAGTTCTTC
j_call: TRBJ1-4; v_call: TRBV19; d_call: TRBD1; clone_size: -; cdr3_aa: CASSKGTGEWVGEKLFF; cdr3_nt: TGTGCCAGTAGTAAGGGGACAGGGGAATGGGTTGGTGAAAAACTGTTTTTT
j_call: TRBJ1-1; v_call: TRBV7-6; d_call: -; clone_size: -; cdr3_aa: CASSLGGSSGGGTEAFF; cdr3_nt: TGTGCCAGCAGCTTAGGCGGCAGTTCAGGTGGAGGCACTGAAGCTTTCTTT
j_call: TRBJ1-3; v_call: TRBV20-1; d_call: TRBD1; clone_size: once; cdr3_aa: CSARSGGHRYF; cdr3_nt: TGCAGTGCTAGATCAGGGGGTCATAGGTATTTT
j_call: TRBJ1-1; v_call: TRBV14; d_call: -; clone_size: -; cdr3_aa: CASSQVTRVTEAFF; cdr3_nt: TGTGCCAGCAGCCAAGTAACGAGGGTAACTGAAGCTTTCTTT
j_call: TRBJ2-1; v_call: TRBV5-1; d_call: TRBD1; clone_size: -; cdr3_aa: CASSSPDRAGYNEQFF; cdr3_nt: TGCGCCAGCAGCTCCCCAGACAGGGCAGGATACAATGAGCAGTTCTTC
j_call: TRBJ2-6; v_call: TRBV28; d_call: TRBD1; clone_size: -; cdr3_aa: CASMPTGASGANVLTF; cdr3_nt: TGTGCCAGCATGCCTACAGGGGCCTCTGGGGCCAACGTCCTGACTTTC
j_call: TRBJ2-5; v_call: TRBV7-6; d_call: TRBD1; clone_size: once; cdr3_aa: CASSLGGQGYQETQYF; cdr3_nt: TGTGCCAGCAGCTTAGGTGGACAGGGGTACCAAGAGACCCAGTACTTC
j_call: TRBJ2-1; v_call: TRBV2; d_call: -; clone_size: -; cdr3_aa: CASTEEASSYNEQFF; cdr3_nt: TGTGCCAGCACTGAGGAGGCGAGCTCCTACAATGAGCAGTTCTTC
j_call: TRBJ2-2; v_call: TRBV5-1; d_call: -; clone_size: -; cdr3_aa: CASSPMRGADTGELFF; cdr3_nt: TGCGCCAGCAGCCCGATGCGGGGCGCGGACACCGGGGAGCTGTTTTTT
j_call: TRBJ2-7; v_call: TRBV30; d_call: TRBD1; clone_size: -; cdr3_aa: CAWSAGQAYEQYF; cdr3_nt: TGTGCCTGGAGTGCGGGACAGGCCTACGAGCAGTACTTC
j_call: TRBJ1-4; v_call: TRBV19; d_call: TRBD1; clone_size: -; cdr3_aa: CASSTTTGVEKLFF; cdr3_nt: TGTGCCAGTAGTACTACGACAGGGGTTGAAAAACTGTTTTTT
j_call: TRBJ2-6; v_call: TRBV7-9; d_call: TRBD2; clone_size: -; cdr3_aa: CASSLGGRLVAGANVLTF; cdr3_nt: TGTGCCAGCAGCTTGGGCGGGAGGCTCGTCGCTGGGGCCAACGTCCTGACTTTC
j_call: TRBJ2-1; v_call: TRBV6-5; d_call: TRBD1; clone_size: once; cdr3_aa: CASSPRQGFYNEQFF; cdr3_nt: TGTGCCAGCAGTCCCCGACAGGGATTCTACAATGAGCAGTTCTTC
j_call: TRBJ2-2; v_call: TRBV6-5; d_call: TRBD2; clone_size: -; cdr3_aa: CASSYGGRASTGELFF; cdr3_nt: TGTGCCAGCAGTTATGGCGGGAGGGCCTCCACCGGGGAGCTGTTTTTT
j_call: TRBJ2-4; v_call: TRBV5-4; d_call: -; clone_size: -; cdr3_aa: CNREGAGKNIQYF; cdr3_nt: TGTAACCGGGAGGGGGCCGGGAAAAACATTCAGTACTTC
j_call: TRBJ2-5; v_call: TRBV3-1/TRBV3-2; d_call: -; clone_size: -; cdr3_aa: CASSHRSVQETQYF; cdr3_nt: TGTGCCAGCAGCCATAGGAGCGTCCAAGAGACCCAGTACTTC
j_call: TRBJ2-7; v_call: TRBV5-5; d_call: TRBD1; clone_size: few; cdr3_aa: CASSLGGQGVYEQYF; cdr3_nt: TGTGCCAGCAGCTTGGGGGGACAGGGGGTTTACGAGCAGTACTTC
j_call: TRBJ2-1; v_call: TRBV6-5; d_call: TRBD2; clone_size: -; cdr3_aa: CASSLLSGRLSEQFF; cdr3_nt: TGTGCCAGCAGCCTACTTAGCGGGAGATTGAGTGAGCAGTTCTTC
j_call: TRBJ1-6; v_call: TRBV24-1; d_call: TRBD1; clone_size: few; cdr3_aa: CATMGQGLNSPLHF; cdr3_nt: TGTGCCACCATGGGACAGGGGTTAAATTCACCCCTCCACTTT
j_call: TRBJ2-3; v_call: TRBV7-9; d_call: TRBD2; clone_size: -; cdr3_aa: CASSSTSGATDTQYF; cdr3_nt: TGTGCCAGCAGCTCGACTAGCGGGGCCACAGATACGCAGTATTTT